A selection of T cell receptor beta chains follows, all from one sample in a study of blood T cell repertoires in COVID-19. TCRdb's table, derived via immunoSEQ multiplex PCR, lists solely in-frame clones and lacks some. The table shows a few hundred thousand clones, with approximately 92% occurring only once. Sequenced input: PBMCs or T cells enriched from blood (not recorded which). Source of these receptors: a man aged 18 to 30 who had recovered from COVID-19. Both conserved end residues are part of each CDR3. Fields, in order: clone size, J gene, D gene, V gene, CDR3 DNA, CDR3 protein. D genes are given only for firm matches. Clone size is shown for a subset of rows, as once, few, many or a class of expanded clone.

clone size: once
J gene: TRBJ2-1
D gene: TRBD1
V gene: TRBV5-1
CDR3 DNA: TGCGCCAGCCGAGGACAGGGGGCGGACAATGAGCAGTTCTTC
CDR3 protein: CASRGQGADNEQFF

clone size: -
J gene: TRBJ2-1
D gene: TRBD1
V gene: TRBV28
CDR3 DNA: TGTGCCAGCAGACACCGGGACAGGGTCGGTAATGAGCAGTTCTTC
CDR3 protein: CASRHRDRVGNEQFF

clone size: once
J gene: TRBJ1-1
D gene: -
V gene: TRBV2
CDR3 DNA: TGTGCCAGCACAGAACAGGGAATCGCTGAAGCTTTCTTT
CDR3 protein: CASTEQGIAEAFF

clone size: -
J gene: TRBJ2-1
D gene: -
V gene: TRBV7-2
CDR3 DNA: TGTGCCAGCGAACGGTATGGTCCCAATGAGCAGTTCTTC
CDR3 protein: CASERYGPNEQFF

clone size: -
J gene: TRBJ2-1
D gene: TRBD1
V gene: TRBV25-1
CDR3 DNA: TGTGCCAGCAGTCGGTCGGGACAGGCTTACAATGAGCAGTTCTTC
CDR3 protein: CASSRSGQAYNEQFF

clone size: -
J gene: TRBJ1-5
D gene: TRBD1
V gene: TRBV19
CDR3 DNA: TGTGCCAGTAGTATCTGGACAGGGTTGAGACAGCCCCAGCATTTT
CDR3 protein: CASSIWTGLRQPQHF

clone size: once
J gene: TRBJ1-5
D gene: -
V gene: TRBV2
CDR3 DNA: TGTGCCAGCAGTGACAACCCGTCGGAGGGGGGGGATCAGCCCCAGCATTTT
CDR3 protein: CASSDNPSEGGDQPQHF

clone size: -
J gene: TRBJ1-1
D gene: -
V gene: TRBV29-1
CDR3 DNA: TGCAGCGCCGGGAGGTCTGAAGCTTTCTTT
CDR3 protein: CSAGRSEAFF

clone size: -
J gene: TRBJ2-2
D gene: -
V gene: TRBV7-9
CDR3 DNA: TGTGCCAGCAGCTTAGCTTTTCTGGGCGGGGAGAACACCGGGGAGCTGTTTTTT
CDR3 protein: CASSLAFLGGENTGELFF

clone size: -
J gene: TRBJ1-3
D gene: -
V gene: TRBV29-1
CDR3 DNA: TGCAGCGCTACCCAGGGAACTGGAAACACCATATATTTT
CDR3 protein: CSATQGTGNTIYF

clone size: -
J gene: TRBJ1-2
D gene: -
V gene: TRBV7-3
CDR3 DNA: TGTGCCAGCAGCTTATCCGCAGGGGCGGGCTACACCTTC
CDR3 protein: CASSLSAGAGYTF

clone size: once
J gene: TRBJ1-5
D gene: TRBD1
V gene: TRBV30
CDR3 DNA: TGTGCCTGGAGCAGGGGGGTCTATAGCAATCAGCCCCAGCATTTT
CDR3 protein: CAWSRGVYSNQPQHF

clone size: -
J gene: TRBJ2-3
D gene: TRBD2
V gene: TRBV7-8
CDR3 DNA: TGTGCCAGCAGCTTAGGGCGGGGGGGCCTTGGCACAGATACGCAGTATTTT
CDR3 protein: CASSLGRGGLGTDTQYF

clone size: -
J gene: TRBJ2-7
D gene: TRBD1
V gene: TRBV29-1
CDR3 DNA: TGCAGCGTTGAAGCACAGGGGGATTCCTACGAGCAGTACTTC
CDR3 protein: CSVEAQGDSYEQYF

clone size: -
J gene: TRBJ2-1
D gene: TRBD2
V gene: TRBV3-1/TRBV3-2
CDR3 DNA: TGTGCCAGCAGCCAAATAGCGGGAGACGAGCAGTTCTTC
CDR3 protein: CASSQIAGDEQFF

clone size: -
J gene: TRBJ2-7
D gene: TRBD1
V gene: TRBV19
CDR3 DNA: TGTGCCAGCTCACCCGGACAGGGGGCTAAGTACGAGCAGTACTTC
CDR3 protein: CASSPGQGAKYEQYF

clone size: -
J gene: TRBJ2-5
D gene: TRBD1
V gene: TRBV6-6
CDR3 DNA: TGTGCCAGCAGCCAGGGGACAGGGTACCAAGAGACCCAGTACTTC
CDR3 protein: CASSQGTGYQETQYF

clone size: -
J gene: TRBJ2-7
D gene: -
V gene: TRBV29-1
CDR3 DNA: TGCAGCGTTGATGGCGGGACCCTGTACGAGCAGTACTTC
CDR3 protein: CSVDGGTLYEQYF

clone size: -
J gene: TRBJ2-2
D gene: -
V gene: TRBV25-1
CDR3 DNA: TGTGCCAGCAGTTATAGCGGAACCACCGGGGAGCTGTTTTTT
CDR3 protein: CASSYSGTTGELFF

clone size: -
J gene: TRBJ1-3
D gene: -
V gene: TRBV18
CDR3 DNA: TGTGCCAGCTCACCATCAAAAGCAAACTCTGGAAACACCATATATTTT
CDR3 protein: CASSPSKANSGNTIYF

clone size: -
J gene: TRBJ2-1
D gene: -
V gene: TRBV2
CDR3 DNA: TGTGCCACTCAGGGGCGGGTCTACAATGAGCAGTTCTTC
CDR3 protein: CATQGRVYNEQFF

clone size: -
J gene: TRBJ1-2
D gene: -
V gene: TRBV29-1
CDR3 DNA: TGCAGCGTTCGAGAGGGCAGGGCGGGACATGGCTACACCTTC
CDR3 protein: CSVREGRAGHGYTF

clone size: -
J gene: TRBJ2-5
D gene: TRBD2
V gene: TRBV28
CDR3 DNA: TGTGCCAGCAGGGCGCACCTCCTAGCGGTTCAAGAGACCCAGTACTTC
CDR3 protein: CASRAHLLAVQETQYF

clone size: once
J gene: TRBJ1-1
D gene: -
V gene: TRBV4-1
CDR3 DNA: TGCGCCAGCAGGACAGAGGCGAACACTGAAGCTTTCTTT
CDR3 protein: CASRTEANTEAFF